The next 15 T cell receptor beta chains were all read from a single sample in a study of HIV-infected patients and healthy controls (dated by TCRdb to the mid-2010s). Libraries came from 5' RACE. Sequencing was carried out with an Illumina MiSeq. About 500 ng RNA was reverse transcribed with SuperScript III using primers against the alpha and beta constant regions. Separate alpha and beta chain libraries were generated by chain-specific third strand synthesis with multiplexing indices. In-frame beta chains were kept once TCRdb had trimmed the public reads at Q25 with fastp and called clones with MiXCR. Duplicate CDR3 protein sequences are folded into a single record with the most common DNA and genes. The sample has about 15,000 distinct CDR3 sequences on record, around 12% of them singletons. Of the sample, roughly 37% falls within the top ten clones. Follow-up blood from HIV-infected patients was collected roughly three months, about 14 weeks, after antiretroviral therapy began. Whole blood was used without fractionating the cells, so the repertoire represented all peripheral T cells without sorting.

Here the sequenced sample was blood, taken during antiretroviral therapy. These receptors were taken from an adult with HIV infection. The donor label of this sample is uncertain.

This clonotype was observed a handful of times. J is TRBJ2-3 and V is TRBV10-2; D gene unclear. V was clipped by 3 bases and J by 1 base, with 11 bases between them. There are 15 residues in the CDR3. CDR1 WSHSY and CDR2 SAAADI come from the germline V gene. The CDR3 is CASSETQGGTDTQYF. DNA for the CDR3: TGCGCCAGCAGTGAAACTCAAGGAGGCACAGATACGCAGTATTTT.

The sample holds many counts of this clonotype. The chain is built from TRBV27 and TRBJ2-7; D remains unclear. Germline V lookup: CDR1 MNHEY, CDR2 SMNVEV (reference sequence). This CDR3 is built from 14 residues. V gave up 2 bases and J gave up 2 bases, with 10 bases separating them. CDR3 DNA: TGTGCCAGCAGTTTAGGGTTGACCGCCTACGAGCAGTACTTC. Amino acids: CASSLGLTAYEQYF.

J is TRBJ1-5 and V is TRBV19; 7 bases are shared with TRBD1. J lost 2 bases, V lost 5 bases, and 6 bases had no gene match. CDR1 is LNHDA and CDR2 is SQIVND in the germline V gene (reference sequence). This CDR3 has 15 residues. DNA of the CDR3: TGTGCCAGTAGTGCACAGGGGACAGGCAATCAGCCCCAGCATTTT. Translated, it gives CASSAQGTGNQPQHF.

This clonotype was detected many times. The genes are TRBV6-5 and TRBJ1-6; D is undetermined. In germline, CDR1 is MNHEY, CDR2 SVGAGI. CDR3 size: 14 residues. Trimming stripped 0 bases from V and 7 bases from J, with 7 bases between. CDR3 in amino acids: CASSYSSGNSPLHF. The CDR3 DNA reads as TGTGCCAGCAGTTACTCGAGTGGGAATTCACCCCTCCACTTT.

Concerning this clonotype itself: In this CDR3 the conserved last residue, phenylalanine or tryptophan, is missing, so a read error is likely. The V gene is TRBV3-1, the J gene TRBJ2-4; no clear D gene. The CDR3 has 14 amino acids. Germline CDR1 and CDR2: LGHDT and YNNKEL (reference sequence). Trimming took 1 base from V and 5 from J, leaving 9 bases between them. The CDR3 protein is CASSQGTVENIQYY. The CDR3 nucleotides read TGTGCCAGCAGCCAAGGAACAGTCGAAAACATTCAGTACTAC.

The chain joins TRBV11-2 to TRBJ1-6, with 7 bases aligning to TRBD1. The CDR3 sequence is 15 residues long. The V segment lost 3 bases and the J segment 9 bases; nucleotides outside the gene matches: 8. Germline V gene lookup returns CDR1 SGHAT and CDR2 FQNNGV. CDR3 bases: TGTGCCAGCAGCTTCAGGGGGATCCAGAGTTCACCCCTCCACTTT. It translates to CASSFRGIQSSPLHF. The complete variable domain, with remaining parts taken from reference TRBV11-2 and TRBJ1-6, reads EAGVAQSPRYKIIEKRQSVAFWCNPISGHATLYWYQQILGQGPKLLIQFQNNGVVDDSQLPKDRFSAERLKGVDSTLKIQPAKLEDSAVYLCASSFRGIQSSPLHFGNGTRLTVT.

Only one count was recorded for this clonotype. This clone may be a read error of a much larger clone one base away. The CDR3 DNA follows: TGCAGTGCTAGACCCGAATCGTGGGGGAAAGATACGCAGTATTTT. It yields the protein CSARPESWGKDTQYF. The V and J genes are TRBV20-1 and TRBJ2-3, with D possibly called TRBD1 or TRBD2 (5 bases each). Germline values: CDR1 DFQATT, CDR2 SNEGSKA (reference sequence). This CDR3 has 15 amino acids. The V end was cut by 2 bases, the J end by 5 bases, with 17 bases between.

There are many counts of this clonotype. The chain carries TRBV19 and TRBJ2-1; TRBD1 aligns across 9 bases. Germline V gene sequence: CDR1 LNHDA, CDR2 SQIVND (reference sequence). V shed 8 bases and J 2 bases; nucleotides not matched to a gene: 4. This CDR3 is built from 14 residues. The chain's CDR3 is CASSGTGTYNEQFF. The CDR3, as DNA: TGTGCCAGTTCCGGGACAGGGACCTACAATGAGCAGTTCTTC.

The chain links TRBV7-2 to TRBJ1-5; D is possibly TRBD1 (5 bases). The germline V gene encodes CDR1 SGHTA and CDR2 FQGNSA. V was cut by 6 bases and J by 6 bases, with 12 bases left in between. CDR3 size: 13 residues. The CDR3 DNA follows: TGTGCCAGCAGAGGGGAGGTGGGTCAGCCCCAGCATTTT. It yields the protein CASRGEVGQPQHF.

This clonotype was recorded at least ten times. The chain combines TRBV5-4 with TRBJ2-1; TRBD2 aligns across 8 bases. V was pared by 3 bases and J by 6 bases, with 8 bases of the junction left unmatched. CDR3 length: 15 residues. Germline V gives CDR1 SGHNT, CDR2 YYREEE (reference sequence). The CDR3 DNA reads TGTGCCAGCAGCTCTGGACTAGCAAGCGGCAATGAGCAGTTCTTC. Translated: CASSSGLASGNEQFF.

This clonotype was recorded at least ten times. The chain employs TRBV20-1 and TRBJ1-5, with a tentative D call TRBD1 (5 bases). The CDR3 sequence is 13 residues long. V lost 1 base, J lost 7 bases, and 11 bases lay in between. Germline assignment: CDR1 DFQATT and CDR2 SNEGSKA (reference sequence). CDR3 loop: CSARVMGLQPQHF. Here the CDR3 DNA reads TGCAGTGCTAGAGTCATGGGGCTCCAGCCCCAGCATTTT.

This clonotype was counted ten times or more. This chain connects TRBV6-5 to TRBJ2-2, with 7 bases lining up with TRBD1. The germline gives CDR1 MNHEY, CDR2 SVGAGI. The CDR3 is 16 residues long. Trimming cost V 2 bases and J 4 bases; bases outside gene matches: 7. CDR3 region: CASSYTPTGSTGELFF. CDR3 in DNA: TGTGCCAGCAGTTACACACCGACAGGGTCCACCGGGGAGCTGTTTTTT.

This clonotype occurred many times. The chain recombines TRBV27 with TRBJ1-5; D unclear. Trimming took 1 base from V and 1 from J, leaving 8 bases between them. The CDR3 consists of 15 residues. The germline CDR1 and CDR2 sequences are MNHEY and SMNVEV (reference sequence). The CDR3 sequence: CASSLYSGSNQPQHF. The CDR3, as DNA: TGTGCCAGCAGTTTATATTCGGGGAGCAATCAGCCCCAGCATTTT.

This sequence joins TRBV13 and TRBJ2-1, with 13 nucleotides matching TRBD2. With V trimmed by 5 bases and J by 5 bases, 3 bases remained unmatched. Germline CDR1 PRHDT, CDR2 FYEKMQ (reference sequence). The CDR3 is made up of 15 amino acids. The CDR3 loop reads CASSPTSGGDNEQFF. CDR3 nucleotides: TGTGCCAGCAGCCCAACTAGCGGGGGGGACAATGAGCAGTTCTTC.

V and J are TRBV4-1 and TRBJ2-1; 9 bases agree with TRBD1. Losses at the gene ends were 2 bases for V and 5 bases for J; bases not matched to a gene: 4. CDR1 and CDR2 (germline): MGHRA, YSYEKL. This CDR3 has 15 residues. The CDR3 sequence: CASSQPGQGHNEQFF. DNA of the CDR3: TGCGCCAGCAGCCAACCCGGACAGGGGCACAATGAGCAGTTCTTC.